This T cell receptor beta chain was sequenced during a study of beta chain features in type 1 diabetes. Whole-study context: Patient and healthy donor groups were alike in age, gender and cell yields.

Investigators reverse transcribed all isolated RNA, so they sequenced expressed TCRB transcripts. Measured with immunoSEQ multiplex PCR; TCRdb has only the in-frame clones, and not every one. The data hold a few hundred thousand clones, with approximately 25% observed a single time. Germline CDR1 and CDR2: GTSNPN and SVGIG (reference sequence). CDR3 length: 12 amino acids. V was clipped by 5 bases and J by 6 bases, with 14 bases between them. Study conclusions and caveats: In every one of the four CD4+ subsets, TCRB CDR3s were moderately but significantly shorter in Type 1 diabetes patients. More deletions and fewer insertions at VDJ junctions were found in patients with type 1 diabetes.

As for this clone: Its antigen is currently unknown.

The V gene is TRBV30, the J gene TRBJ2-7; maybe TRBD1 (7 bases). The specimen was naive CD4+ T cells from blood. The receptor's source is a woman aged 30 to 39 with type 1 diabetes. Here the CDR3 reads CAWAVQGGEQYF. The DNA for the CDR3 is TGTGCCTGGGCCGTTCAGGGGGGCGAGCAGTACTTC.